The 31 T cell receptor beta chains below come from one sample, sequenced in a study of T cell responses to AZD1222 COVID-19 vaccine. Clones were sequenced by immunoSEQ multiplex PCR, and TCRdb holds only the in-frame ones, with some missing. The profile shows about 190,000 clones, around 87% of them singletons. The input for sequencing was peripheral blood, taken on day 0 of MenACWY control vaccination. All receptors come from an adult in good health.

This chain links TRBV5-8 with TRBJ2-6, with TRBD1 matching 7 bases. The CDR3 contains 18 residues. Germline V CDR1 and CDR2: SGHTS, YDEGEE. The junction had 10 bases not matched to a gene; V was cut back by 4 bases and J by 0 bases. CDR3 sequence reads: CASSTPGQSLSGANVLTF. CDR3 sequence (DNA): TGTGCCAGCAGCACTCCGGGACAGAGCCTCTCTGGGGCCAACGTCCTGACTTTC.

The V gene is TRBV27, the J gene TRBJ2-2; 16 bases fit TRBD2. This CDR3 has 17 residues. The V gene end was trimmed by 5 bases and the J gene end by 5 bases; junction bases not matched to a gene: 5. Per germline, CDR1 MNHEY and CDR2 SMNVEV (reference sequence). The CDR3 loop is CASSPTGLAGGTGELFF. For the CDR3, the DNA is TGTGCCAGCAGTCCGACGGGACTAGCGGGGGGGACCGGGGAGCTGTTTTTT.

V gene TRBV28 combines with J gene TRBJ1-1; the D gene is possibly TRBD1 (5 bases). The length of the CDR3 is 13 residues. The ends were cut back, 6 bases at V and 4 bases at J, with 12 bases in the middle. The germline gives CDR1 MDHEN, CDR2 SYDVKM. The chain's CDR3 is CASRAGLITEAFF. In nucleotides, the CDR3 is TGTGCCAGCAGGGCAGGGTTGATCACTGAAGCTTTCTTT.

The chain carries TRBV7-9 and TRBJ2-5; 8 positions agree with TRBD2. CDR3 length: 16 residues. Germline V gene lookup returns CDR1 SEHNR and CDR2 FQNEAQ (reference sequence). V gave up 1 base and J gave up 0 bases; unmatched junction bases: 4. CDR3 protein: CASSLGSGVYQETQYF. The DNA for the CDR3 is TGTGCCAGCAGCTTAGGTAGCGGGGTGTACCAAGAGACCCAGTACTTC. The variable domain in full, with the rest retrieved from reference TRBV7-9 and TRBJ2-5, is DTGVSQNPRHKITKRGQNVTFRCDPISEHNRLYWYRQTLGQGPEFLTYFQNEAQLEKSRLLSDRFSAERPKGSFSTLEIQRTEQGDSAMYLCASSLGSGVYQETQYFGPGTRLLVL.

This chain uses TRBV18 with TRBJ1-4; 8 bases line up with TRBD1. The CDR3 sequence is 15 residues long. Per the germline V gene, CDR1 is KGHSH and CDR2 is LQKENI. Trimming cost V 1 base and J 3 bases; bases outside gene matches: 1. Here the CDR3 reads CASSPRDRSNEKLFF. CDR3 nucleotides: TGTGCCAGCTCACCACGGGACAGGTCTAATGAAAAACTGTTTTTT.

This clone was seen more than once but under ten times. The chain joins TRBV6-5 to TRBJ1-1; no clear D gene. This CDR3 has 14 residues. Germline V lookup: CDR1 MNHEY, CDR2 SVGAGI. V shed 7 bases and J shed 1 base, with 13 bases lying between them. CDR3 nucleotide sequence: TGTGCCAGCACCTACGATGCCCAGAACACTGAAGCTTTCTTT. Translating it yields CASTYDAQNTEAFF.

The chain recombines TRBV24-1 with TRBJ2-1; D is perhaps TRBD2 (5 bases). V gave up 4 bases and J gave up 0 bases, with 12 bases separating them. This CDR3 is 16 amino acids long. In germline, CDR1 is KGHDR, CDR2 SFDVKD. This chain's CDR3 is CATSDPTGSSYNEQFF. The DNA of the CDR3 is TGTGCCACCAGTGACCCAACGGGGAGCTCCTACAATGAGCAGTTCTTC.

This clone was found once. This rearrangement joins TRBV28 to TRBJ1-6; no clear D. Deletions cut 6 bases from V and 14 bases from J, with 11 bases between. This CDR3 contains 11 residues. CDR1 and CDR2 from the germline V gene are MDHEN and SYDVKM. CDR3 protein: CASRNGIALHF. The CDR3 DNA reads as TGTGCCAGCAGAAATGGAATTGCCCTCCACTTT.

Only one count was recorded for this clone. The gene calls are TRBV5-1 and TRBJ2-1; possibly TRBD2 for D (6 bases). The CDR3 totals 13 residues. CDR1 is SGHRS, CDR2 YFSETQ, per germline. V was pared by 6 bases and J by 3 bases, with 10 bases between. The CDR3 spells CASKPGDYNEQFF. The CDR3 DNA follows: TGCGCCAGCAAACCGGGAGACTACAATGAGCAGTTCTTC.

The chain links TRBV6-5 to TRBJ1-4; D uncertain. There are 13 residues in the CDR3. The ends were cut back, 6 bases at V and 7 bases at J, with 12 bases in the middle. From germline, CDR1 is MNHEY and CDR2 SVGAGI. CDR3 DNA: TGTGCCAGCAGGGCCGTGGGAGGTGAAAAACTGTTTTTT. Translation: CASRAVGGEKLFF.

V is TRBV9 and J is TRBJ2-7; 9 bases agree with TRBD1. CDR3 size: 16 residues. J was trimmed by 1 base and V by 4 bases; bases with no gene match: 9. Germline V CDR1 and CDR2: SGDLS, YYNGEE. The CDR3 region has the DNA TGTGCCAGCAGCAGGGGGACAGGGTCGCTATCCTACGAGCAGTACTTC. Its translation is CASSRGTGSLSYEQYF.

This clone was counted a single time. The chain has TRBV28 and TRBJ1-2; 11 positions match TRBD1. V trimming: 4 bases; J trimming: 4 bases; junction bases outside the gene matches: 8. The CDR3 totals 16 residues. Germline V gene data show CDR1 as MDHEN and CDR2 as SYDVKM. In DNA form, the CDR3 reads TGTGCCAGCAGTTCGACCGGGACAGGGGGGTTCTATGGCTACACCTTC. This encodes CASSSTGTGGFYGYTF.

The chain is built from TRBV2 and TRBJ1-5; D gene unclear. This CDR3 is built from 15 residues. Deletions cut 3 bases from V and 2 bases from J, with 11 bases between. The germline V gene has CDR1 SNHLY and CDR2 FYNNEI. DNA of the CDR3: TGTGCCAGCAGTGAGCTGAGCGAGGGCAATCAGCCCCAGCATTTT. This sequence encodes CASSELSEGNQPQHF.

The chain combines TRBV5-1 with TRBJ2-7; D remains unclear. Trimming shortened V by 7 bases and J by 3 bases, and 14 bases separated the two germline ends. The germline V gene encodes CDR1 SGHRS and CDR2 YFSETQ. CDR3 length equals 13 residues. The CDR3 DNA reads TGCGCCAGCGGACCTCTAGATCGCTACGAGCAGTACTTC. It codes for CASGPLDRYEQYF.

The V and J genes are TRBV5-1 and TRBJ2-7; D possibly matches TRBD1 or TRBD2 (7 bases each). Trimming cost V 6 bases and J 7 bases, with 20 bases left between them. Germline CDR1 and CDR2: SGHRS and YFSETQ. The length of the CDR3 is 14 residues. The CDR3 DNA reads TGCGCCAGCACCCAGGGGGGGCAGGGAGGAGAGCAGTACTTC. It specifies CASTQGGQGGEQYF.

The genes are TRBV18 and TRBJ2-7; the match to TRBD2 covers 8 bases. Germline CDR1 is KGHSH and CDR2 is LQKENI. This CDR3 has 16 amino acids. V lost 0 bases, J lost 3 bases, and 7 bases stayed unmatched. The CDR3 loop is CASSPPSGGGFYEQYF. As DNA, the CDR3 is TGTGCCAGCTCACCACCGTCCGGGGGGGGTTTCTACGAGCAGTACTTC.

V is TRBV2 and J is TRBJ2-2; TRBD1 matches at 8 bases. Germline CDR1 is SNHLY and CDR2 is FYNNEI. The CDR3 runs 16 residues. V trimming: 0 bases; J trimming: 5 bases; junction bases outside the gene matches: 5. The CDR3 loop reads CASSEARDRFTGELFF. CDR3 DNA sequence: TGTGCCAGCAGTGAAGCGCGGGACAGGTTTACCGGGGAGCTGTTTTTT.

The V gene is TRBV6-2 or TRBV6-3, the J gene TRBJ2-5; TRBD1 agrees at 7 bases. Germline CDR1 reads MNHEY; CDR2 reads SVGEGT. This CDR3 has 15 residues. The junction had 9 bases not matched to a gene; V was cut back by 3 bases and J by 5 bases. As DNA, the CDR3 is TGTGCCAGCAGTTATAGGACAGGAACGTGGGAGACCCAGTACTTC. Translation: CASSYRTGTWETQYF.

The V gene is TRBV27, the J gene TRBJ1-2; D may be TRBD1 (5 bases). The germline gives CDR1 MNHEY, CDR2 SMNVEV (reference sequence). Trimming shortened V by 5 bases and J by 4 bases, and 17 bases separated the two germline ends. The CDR3 contains 15 residues. CDR3 sequence: CASSHNQGGPYGYTF. DNA for the CDR3: TGTGCCAGCAGTCACAACCAGGGCGGCCCCTATGGCTACACCTTC.

CDR3 sequence: CASSMPGTSGGALETQYF. The CDR3 DNA follows: TGTGCCAGCAGCATGCCCGGGACTAGCGGGGGGGCCCTAGAGACCCAGTACTTC. The rearrangement links TRBV5-4 to TRBJ2-5, with TRBD2 identical over 16 bases. From germline, CDR1 is SGHNT and CDR2 YYREEE (reference sequence). The CDR3 is made up of 18 amino acids. V lost 4 bases, J lost 4 bases, and 10 bases stayed unmatched.

The rearrangement joins TRBV5-1 to TRBJ1-1, with 8 bases aligning to TRBD1. Germline-derived CDR1 and CDR2 are SGHRS and YFSETQ. After removal of 1 base from V and 4 bases from J, the junction contained 3 bases not matched to a gene. The CDR3 has 14 amino acids. CDR3 region: CASSLMDRATEAFF. The CDR3 nucleotides read TGCGCCAGCAGCTTGATGGACAGGGCCACTGAAGCTTTCTTT.

This rearrangement joins TRBV30 to TRBJ1-3; TRBD1 might be the D (6 bases). This CDR3 is built from 14 residues. Trimming took off 5 bases at V and 0 bases at J, with 11 bases between the two ends. CDR1 and CDR2 from the germline V gene are GTSNPN and SVGIG (reference sequence). In DNA, the CDR3 is TGTGCCTGGGCCACAGGGAACTCTGGAAACACCATATATTTT. It codes for CAWATGNSGNTIYF.

On this clone itself: Other nucleotide sequences from this sample produce the same CDR3. This chain uses TRBV7-9 with TRBJ2-7; D is uncertain. V dropped 4 bases and J dropped 4 bases, with 8 bases sitting between them. There are 12 residues in the CDR3. Germline assignment: CDR1 SEHNR and CDR2 FQNEAQ (reference sequence). CDR3 amino acids: CASSSGLYEQYF. CDR3 sequence (DNA): TGTGCCAGCAGCTCGGGCCTTTACGAGCAGTACTTC.

This chain joins TRBV6-5 and TRBJ1-2, with unresolved D. The CDR3 loop spans 13 amino acids. The ends were cut back, 0 bases at V and 8 bases at J, with 10 bases in the middle. Germline assignment: CDR1 MNHEY and CDR2 SVGAGI. The CDR3 sequence: CASSYSPPAGYTF. DNA for the CDR3: TGTGCCAGCAGTTACTCTCCACCGGCGGGCTACACCTTC.

This clone was found once. CDR3 in DNA: TGTGCCAGCAGCCAAGTACCCTACACAGATACGCAGTATTTT. Translated, it gives CASSQVPYTDTQYF. The chain is built from TRBV14 and TRBJ2-3; D is ambiguous. The CDR3 extends over 14 amino acids. V was trimmed by 1 base and J by 2 bases, leaving 7 bases between them. Germline lookup yields CDR1 SGHDN and CDR2 FVKESK.

CDR3 DNA: TGTGCCAGCAGCCAAGATCTTAATGCGTGGGATATTCAGTACTTC. Translating it yields CASSQDLNAWDIQYF. The chain links TRBV4-2 to TRBJ2-4; D remains ambiguous. In germline, CDR1 is LGHNA, CDR2 YNFKEQ. This CDR3 has 15 amino acids. Trimming cost V 0 bases and J 10 bases, with 16 bases left between them.

In this sample, this clone turned up once. The V call is TRBV7-2, the J call TRBJ2-7, with D perhaps given as TRBD1 or TRBD2 (5 bases each). Trimming left V 6 bases short and J 1 base short, with 13 bases between. The CDR3 length is 14 residues. Germline lookup yields CDR1 SGHTA and CDR2 FQGNSA. DNA of the CDR3: TGTGCCAGCAGAGAGCCGGGACCTTCCTACGAGCAGTACTTC. As protein: CASREPGPSYEQYF.

The chain joins TRBV6-5 to TRBJ1-2; possibly TRBD1 for D (6 bases). V was clipped by 6 bases and J by 3 bases, with 11 bases between them. CDR1 and CDR2 from the germline V gene are MNHEY and SVGAGI. The CDR3 spans 13 residues. This CDR3 is CASRQTGDYGYTF. Here the CDR3 DNA reads TGTGCCAGCAGACAGACAGGAGACTATGGCTACACCTTC.

The chain joins TRBV27 to TRBJ1-1, with no clear D. The CDR3 is made up of 13 amino acids. Looked up from germline, CDR1 is MNHEY and CDR2 is SMNVEV (reference sequence). The V and J ends lost 8 bases and 0 bases respectively, with 10 bases between them. Here the CDR3 DNA reads TGTGCCAGCCGCCCCCAGCTGAACACTGAAGCTTTCTTT. Amino acid sequence: CASRPQLNTEAFF.

The count of this clone is one. The CDR3 protein is CASSLFTGGLNQPQHF. The CDR3 DNA sequence: TGTGCCAGCAGCTTGTTCACGGGGGGCCTCAATCAGCCCCAGCATTTT. J is TRBJ1-5 and V is TRBV5-6; D might be TRBD1 (6 bases). The CDR3 sequence is 16 residues long. Trimming pared 1 base from V and 3 bases from J, leaving 14 bases between. Germline CDR1 reads SGHDT; CDR2 reads YYEEEE.

V gene TRBV13 combines with J gene TRBJ1-3, with 7 bases identical to TRBD1. With 2 bases clipped from V and 7 bases from J, the junction kept 8 bases outside the gene matches. Germline V gene data show CDR1 as PRHDT and CDR2 as FYEKMQ (reference sequence). This CDR3 is 15 amino acids long. The CDR3 nucleotides read TGTGCCAGCAGCTTAACCGGGACAGCGGATAACACCATATATTTT. Its protein product is CASSLTGTADNTIYF.